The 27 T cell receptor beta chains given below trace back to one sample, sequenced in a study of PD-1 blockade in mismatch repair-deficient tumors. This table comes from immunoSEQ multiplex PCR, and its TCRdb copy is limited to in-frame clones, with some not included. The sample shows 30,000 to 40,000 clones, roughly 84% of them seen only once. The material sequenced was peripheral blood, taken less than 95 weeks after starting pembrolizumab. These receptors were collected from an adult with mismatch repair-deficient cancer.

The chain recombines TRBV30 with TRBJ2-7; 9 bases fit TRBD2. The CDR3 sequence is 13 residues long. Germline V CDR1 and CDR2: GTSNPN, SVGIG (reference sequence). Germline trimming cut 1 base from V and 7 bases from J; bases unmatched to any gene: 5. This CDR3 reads CAWSGSGSFEQYF. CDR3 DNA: TGTGCCTGGAGTGGTAGCGGGAGTTTTGAGCAGTACTTC.

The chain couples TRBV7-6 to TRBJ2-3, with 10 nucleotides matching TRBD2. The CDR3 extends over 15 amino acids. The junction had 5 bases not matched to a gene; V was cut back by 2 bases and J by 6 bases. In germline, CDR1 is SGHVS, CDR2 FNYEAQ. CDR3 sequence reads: CASSLTLAGVDTQYF. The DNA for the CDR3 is TGTGCCAGCAGCTTAACCCTAGCGGGAGTTGATACGCAGTATTTT. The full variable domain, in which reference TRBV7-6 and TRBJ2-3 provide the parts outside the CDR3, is GAGVSQSPRYKVTKRGQDVALRCDPISGHVSLYWYRQALGQGPEFLTYFNYEAQQDKSGLPNDRFSAERPEGSISTLTIQRTEQRDSAMYRCASSLTLAGVDTQYFGPGTRLTVL.

CDR3 loop: CAWSVKGSGELFF. The CDR3 region has the DNA TGTGCCTGGAGTGTGAAAGGGTCCGGGGAGCTGTTTTTT. The chain recombines TRBV30 with TRBJ2-2; D is ambiguous. The germline V gene has CDR1 GTSNPN and CDR2 SVGIG (reference sequence). The CDR3 length is 13 residues. Trimming removed 0 bases from V and 6 bases from J, with 8 bases in between.

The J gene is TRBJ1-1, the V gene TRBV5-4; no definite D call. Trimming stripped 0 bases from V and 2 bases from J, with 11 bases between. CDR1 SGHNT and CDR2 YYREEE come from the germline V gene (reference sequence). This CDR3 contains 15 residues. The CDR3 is CASSLDPRSNTEAFF. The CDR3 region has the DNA TGTGCCAGCAGCTTGGACCCCCGCTCTAACACTGAAGCTTTCTTT.

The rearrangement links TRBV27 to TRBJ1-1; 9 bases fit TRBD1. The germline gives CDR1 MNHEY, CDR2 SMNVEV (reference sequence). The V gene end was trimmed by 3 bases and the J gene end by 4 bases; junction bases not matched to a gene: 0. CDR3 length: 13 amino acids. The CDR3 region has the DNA TGTGCCAGCAGTTTGACAGGGGGCACTGAAGCTTTCTTT. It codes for CASSLTGGTEAFF.

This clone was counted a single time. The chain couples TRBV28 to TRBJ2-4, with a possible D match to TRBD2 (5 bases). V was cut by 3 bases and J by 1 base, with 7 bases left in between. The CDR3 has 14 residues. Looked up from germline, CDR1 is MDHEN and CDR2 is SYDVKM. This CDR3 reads CASSLGSAKNIQYF. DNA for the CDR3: TGTGCCAGCAGTTTGGGGAGTGCCAAAAACATTCAGTACTTC.

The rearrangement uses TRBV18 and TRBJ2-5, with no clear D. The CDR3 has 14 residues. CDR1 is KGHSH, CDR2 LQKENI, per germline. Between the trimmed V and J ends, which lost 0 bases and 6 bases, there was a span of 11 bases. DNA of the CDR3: TGTGCCAGCTCACCACCCGCGTCGACACAGACCCAGTACTTC. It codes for CASSPPASTQTQYF.

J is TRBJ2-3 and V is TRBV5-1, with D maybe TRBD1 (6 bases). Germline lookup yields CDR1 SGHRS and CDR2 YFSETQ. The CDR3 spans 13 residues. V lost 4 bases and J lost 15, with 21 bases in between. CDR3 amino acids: CASSLGAGSRDYF. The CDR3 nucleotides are TGCGCCAGCAGCCTGGGGGCCGGCTCGAGAGACTATTTT.

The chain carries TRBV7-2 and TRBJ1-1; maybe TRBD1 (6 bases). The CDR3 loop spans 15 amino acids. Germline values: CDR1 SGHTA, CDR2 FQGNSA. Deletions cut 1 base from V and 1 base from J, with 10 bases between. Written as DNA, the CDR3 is TGTGCCAGCAGCTTAGAGGGGGTTCCGAACACTGAAGCTTTCTTT. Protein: CASSLEGVPNTEAFF.

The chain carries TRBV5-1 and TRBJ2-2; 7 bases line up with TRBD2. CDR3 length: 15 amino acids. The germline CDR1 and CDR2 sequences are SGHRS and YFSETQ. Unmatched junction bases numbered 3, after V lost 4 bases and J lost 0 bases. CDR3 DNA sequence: TGCGCCAGCAGCCCCGGGACTACGAACACCGGGGAGCTGTTTTTT. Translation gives CASSPGTTNTGELFF.

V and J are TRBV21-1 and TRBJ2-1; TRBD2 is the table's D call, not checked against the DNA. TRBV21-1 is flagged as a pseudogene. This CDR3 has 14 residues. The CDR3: CASSNPRYYNEQFF. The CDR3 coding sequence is TGTGCCAGCAGCAACCCTCGCTACTACAATGAGCAGTTCTTC.

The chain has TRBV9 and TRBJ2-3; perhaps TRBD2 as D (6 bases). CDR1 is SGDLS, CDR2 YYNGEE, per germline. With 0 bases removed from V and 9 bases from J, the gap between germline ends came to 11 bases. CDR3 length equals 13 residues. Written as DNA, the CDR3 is TGTGCCAGCAGCGTAGGTTTGCGGGAAACGCAGTATTTT. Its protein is CASSVGLRETQYF.

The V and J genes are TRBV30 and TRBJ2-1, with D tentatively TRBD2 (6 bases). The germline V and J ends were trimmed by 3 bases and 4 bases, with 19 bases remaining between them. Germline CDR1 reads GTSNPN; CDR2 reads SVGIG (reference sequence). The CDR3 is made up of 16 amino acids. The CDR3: CAWRLLEGRRYNEQFF. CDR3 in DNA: TGTGCCTGGAGATTACTAGAGGGGAGGCGTTACAATGAGCAGTTCTTC.

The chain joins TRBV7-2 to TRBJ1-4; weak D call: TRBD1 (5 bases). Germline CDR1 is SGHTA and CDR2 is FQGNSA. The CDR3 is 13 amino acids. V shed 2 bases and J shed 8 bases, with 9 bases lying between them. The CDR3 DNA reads TGTGCCAGCAGCTTAAACGGGGGGGAAAAACTGTTTTTT. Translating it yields CASSLNGGEKLFF. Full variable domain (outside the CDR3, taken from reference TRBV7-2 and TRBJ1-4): GAGVSQSPSNKVTEKGKDVELRCDPISGHTALYWYRQSLGQGLEFLIYFQGNSAPDKSGLPSDRFSAERTGGSVSTLTIQRTQQEDSAVYLCASSLNGGEKLFFGSGTQLSVL.

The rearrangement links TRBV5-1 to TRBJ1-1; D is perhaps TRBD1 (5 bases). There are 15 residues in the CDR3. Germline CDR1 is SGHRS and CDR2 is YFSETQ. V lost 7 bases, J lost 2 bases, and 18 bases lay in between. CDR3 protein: CASSQSGTVNTEAFF. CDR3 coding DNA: TGCGCCAGCTCCCAAAGCGGGACGGTAAACACTGAAGCTTTCTTT.

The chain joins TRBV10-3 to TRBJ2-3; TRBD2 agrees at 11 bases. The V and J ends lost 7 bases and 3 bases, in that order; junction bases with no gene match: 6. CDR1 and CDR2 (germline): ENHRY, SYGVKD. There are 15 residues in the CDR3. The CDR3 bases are TGTGCCATCACTACTAGCGGGAGTAAGACAGATACGCAGTATTTT. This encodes CAITTSGSKTDTQYF.

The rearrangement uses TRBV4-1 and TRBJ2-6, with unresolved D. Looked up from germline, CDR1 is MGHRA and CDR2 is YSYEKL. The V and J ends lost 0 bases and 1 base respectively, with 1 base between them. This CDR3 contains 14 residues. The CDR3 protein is CASSQDSGANVLTF. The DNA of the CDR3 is TGCGCCAGCAGCCAAGATTCTGGGGCCAACGTCCTGACTTTC.

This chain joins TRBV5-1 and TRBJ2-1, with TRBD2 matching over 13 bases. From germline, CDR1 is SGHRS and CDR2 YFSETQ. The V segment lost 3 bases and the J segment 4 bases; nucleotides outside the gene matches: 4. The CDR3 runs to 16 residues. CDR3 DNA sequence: TGCGCCAGCAGCTCCCCGGGACTAGCGGGATACAATGAGCAGTTCTTC. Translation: CASSSPGLAGYNEQFF. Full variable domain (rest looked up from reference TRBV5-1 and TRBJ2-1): KAGVTQTPRYLIKTRGQQVTLSCSPISGHRSVSWYQQTPGQGLQFLFEYFSETQRNKGNFPGRFSGRQFSNSRSEMNVSTLELGDSALYLCASSSPGLAGYNEQFFGPGTRLTVL.

The CDR3 nucleotides are TGCAGCGTTGAAGCCAGGGAAGAGACCCAGTACTTC. This codes for CSVEAREETQYF. This chain joins TRBV29-1 and TRBJ2-5, with TRBD1 as a possible D gene (5 bases). This CDR3 is 12 amino acids long. V lost 1 base and J lost 3, with 6 bases in between. Germline CDR1 and CDR2: SQVTM and ANQGSEA.

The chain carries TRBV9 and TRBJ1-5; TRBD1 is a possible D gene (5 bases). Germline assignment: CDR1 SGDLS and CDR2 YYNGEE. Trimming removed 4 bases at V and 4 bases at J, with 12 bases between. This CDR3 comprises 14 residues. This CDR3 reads CASSLDSLNQPQHF. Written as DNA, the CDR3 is TGTGCCAGCAGCCTAGACAGCTTAAATCAGCCCCAGCATTTT.

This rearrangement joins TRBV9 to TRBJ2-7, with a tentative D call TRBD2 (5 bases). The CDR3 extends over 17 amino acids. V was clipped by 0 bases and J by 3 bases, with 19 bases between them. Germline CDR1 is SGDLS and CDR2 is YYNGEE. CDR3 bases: TGTGCCAGCAGCGTAGTAGTGGGAGTCCAAATCGTCTACGAGCAGTACTTC. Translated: CASSVVVGVQIVYEQYF.

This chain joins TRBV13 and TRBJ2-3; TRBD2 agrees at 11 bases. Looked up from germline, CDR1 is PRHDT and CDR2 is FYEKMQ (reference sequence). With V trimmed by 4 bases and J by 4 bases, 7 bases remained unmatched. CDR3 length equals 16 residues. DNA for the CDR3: TGTGCCAGCAGCTCTCAACTAGCGGGAGTGGCAGATACGCAGTATTTT. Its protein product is CASSSQLAGVADTQYF.

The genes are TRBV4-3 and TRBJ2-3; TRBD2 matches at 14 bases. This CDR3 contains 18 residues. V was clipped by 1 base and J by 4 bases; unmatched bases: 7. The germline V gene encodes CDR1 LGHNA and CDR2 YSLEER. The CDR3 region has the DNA TGCGCCAGCAGCCAAGGACTAGCGGGAGGGCCTTTCGCAGATACGCAGTATTTT. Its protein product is CASSQGLAGGPFADTQYF.

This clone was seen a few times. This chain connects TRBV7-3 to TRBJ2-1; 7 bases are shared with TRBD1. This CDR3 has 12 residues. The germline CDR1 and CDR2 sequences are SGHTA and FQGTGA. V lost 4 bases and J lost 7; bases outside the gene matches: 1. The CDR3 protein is CASSSGQNEQFF. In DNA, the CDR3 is TGTGCCAGCAGCTCGGGACAGAATGAGCAGTTCTTC.

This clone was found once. For the CDR3, the DNA is TGCGCCAGCAGCTTGGTCCCGACTGGGGAGACCCAGTACTTC. Translated, it gives CASSLVPTGETQYF. This chain uses TRBV5-1 with TRBJ2-5, with D hard to call. The CDR3 totals 14 residues. Trimming took off 0 bases at V and 5 bases at J, with 11 bases between the two ends. CDR1 and CDR2 (germline): SGHRS, YFSETQ.

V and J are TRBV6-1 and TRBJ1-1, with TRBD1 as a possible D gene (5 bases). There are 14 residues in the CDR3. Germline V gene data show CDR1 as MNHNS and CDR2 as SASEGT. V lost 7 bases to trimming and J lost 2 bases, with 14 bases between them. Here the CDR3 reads CASTPGGVNTEAFF. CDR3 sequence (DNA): TGTGCCAGCACCCCTGGGGGGGTTAACACTGAAGCTTTCTTT.

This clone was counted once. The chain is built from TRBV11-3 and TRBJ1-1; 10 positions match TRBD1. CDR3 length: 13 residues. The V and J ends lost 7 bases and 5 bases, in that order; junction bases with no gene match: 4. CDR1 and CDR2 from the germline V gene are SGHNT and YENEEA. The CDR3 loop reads CASTGDRGTEAFF. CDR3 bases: TGTGCCAGCACCGGGGACAGGGGAACTGAAGCTTTCTTT.